The 26 T cell receptor beta chains below all came from one sample that was sequenced in a study of cytomegalovirus exposure and HLA in healthy donors. PCR employed 60 Vbeta and 13 Jbeta primers. Some clones are missing from TCRdb's copy, which holds only in-frame ones; the method was immunoSEQ multiplex PCR. This sample has some 180,000 clones, with over 75% found just once. Sequenced material: PBMCs. These receptors all stem from a woman in her twenties or thirties in good health and CMV-seronegative.

This chain uses TRBV11-1 with TRBJ2-7; tentative D call: TRBD1 (6 bases). The CDR3 length is 14 residues. The germline V gene has CDR1 SGHAT and CDR2 FQDESV (reference sequence). V lost 1 base and J 3 bases, leaving 10 bases between the germline ends. CDR3 in amino acids: CASSLDRAGYEQYF. CDR3 sequence (DNA): TGTGCCAGCAGCTTAGACAGGGCTGGCTACGAGCAGTACTTC.

This clone was observed a handful of times. The V gene is TRBV10-3, the J gene TRBJ2-5; D might be TRBD1 (5 bases). V shed 2 bases and J shed 11 bases, with 9 bases lying between them. The CDR3 runs to 11 residues. Germline V gives CDR1 ENHRY, CDR2 SYGVKD. The CDR3 nucleotides read TGTGCCATCAGTGAGGACAGTAGGCAGTACTTC. Translating gives CAISEDSRQYF.

This clone is a singleton in its sample. The chain joins TRBV6-1 to TRBJ2-6; a possible D gene is TRBD1 (5 bases). Germline V CDR1 and CDR2: MNHNS, SASEGT. The V end lost 4 bases, the J end lost 0 bases, and 10 bases lay between the germline ends. The CDR3 runs 16 residues. In DNA form, the CDR3 reads TGTGCCAGCAGTGTCACAGGCTCCTCTGGGGCCAACGTCCTGACTTTC. This sequence encodes CASSVTGSSGANVLTF.

This rearrangement joins TRBV25-1 to TRBJ2-5, with TRBD1 matching over 9 bases. V lost 1 base, J lost 5 bases, and 8 bases stayed unmatched. The CDR3 is made up of 16 amino acids. The germline CDR1 and CDR2 sequences are MGHDK and SYGVNS. The CDR3 sequence is CASSESAQGAGETQYF. The DNA of the CDR3 is TGTGCCAGCAGTGAATCCGCACAGGGGGCGGGCGAGACCCAGTACTTC. Full variable domain (missing parts from reference TRBV25-1 and TRBJ2-5): EADIYQTPRYLVIGTGKKITLECSQTMGHDKMYWYQQDPGMELHLIHYSYGVNSTEKGDLSSESTVSRIRTEHFPLTLESARPSHTSQYLCASSESAQGAGETQYFGPGTRLLVL.

Concerning this clone: The junction differs from germline at one of its ends, possibly a read error. V and J are TRBV2 and TRBJ1-5, with TRBD1 matching over 10 bases. CDR1 and CDR2 from the germline V gene are SNHLY and FYNNEI. There are 17 residues in the CDR3. The CDR3 protein is CASSEGTGDGKGQPQHF. The CDR3 bases are TGTGCCAGCAGCGAAGGGACAGGGGACGGTAAGGGTCAGCCCCAGCATTTT.

In this sample, this clone turned up once. The chain recombines TRBV5-1 with TRBJ1-1; 9 bases are shared with TRBD1. CDR1 and CDR2 from the germline V gene are SGHRS and YFSETQ. V was pared by 0 bases and J by 4 bases, with 10 bases of the junction left unmatched. The CDR3 sequence is 17 residues long. The DNA of the CDR3 is TGCGCCAGCAGCTTGGACCGACAGGGGGATCTCGTCACTGAAGCTTTCTTT. It encodes CASSLDRQGDLVTEAFF.

The rearrangement joins TRBV4-1 to TRBJ2-5; D is perhaps TRBD2 (5 bases). Looked up from germline, CDR1 is MGHRA and CDR2 is YSYEKL. V was clipped by 2 bases and J by 5 bases, with 12 bases between them. This CDR3 has 14 residues. The CDR3 DNA reads as TGCGCCAGCAGCCAACGGGAAGGAGAGGAGACCCAGTACTTC. Translating it yields CASSQREGEETQYF.

This clone has only one observation. The chain uses TRBV6-5 and TRBJ2-7, with TRBD1 matching over 7 bases. The germline CDR1 and CDR2 sequences are MNHEY and SVGAGI. Trimming at V came to 5 bases and at J to 2 bases, leaving 0 bases not matched to a gene. This CDR3 spans 12 amino acids. The CDR3 region is CASSTGAYEQYF. CDR3 bases: TGTGCCAGCAGTACAGGGGCCTACGAGCAGTACTTC.

The rearrangement joins TRBV7-2 to TRBJ2-2; 9 nucleotides match TRBD1. This CDR3 contains 19 residues. V shed 1 base and J 5 bases; nucleotides not matched to a gene: 14. Germline CDR1 is SGHTA and CDR2 is FQGNSA. CDR3 in DNA: TGTGCCAGCAGCTTAGGCAGTTTAGGGACAGGGAAACGAACCGGGGAGCTGTTTTTT. This translates into CASSLGSLGTGKRTGELFF.

This sequence joins TRBV18 and TRBJ1-2; a weak D match, TRBD1 (6 bases). CDR1 and CDR2 from the germline V gene are KGHSH and LQKENI. CDR3 length: 15 residues. The V gene lost 2 bases and the J gene lost 6 bases, with 16 bases spanning the gap. The CDR3: CASSPKAAGEDGYTF. As DNA, the CDR3 is TGTGCCAGCTCACCAAAGGCGGCAGGGGAAGATGGCTACACCTTC.

The V gene is TRBV18, the J gene TRBJ1-6; D unclear. The V gene's germline CDR1 is KGHSH and CDR2 LQKENI. The CDR3 length is 13 residues. V lost 2 bases and J 8 bases, leaving 7 bases between the germline ends. In nucleotides, the CDR3 is TGTGCCAGCTCACCATCGCCAGATTCACCCCTCCACTTT. Its protein product is CASSPSPDSPLHF.

The V call is TRBV5-1, the J call TRBJ2-3; 11 nucleotides match TRBD2. The CDR3 has 17 residues. The ends lost 0 bases at V and 5 bases at J; junction bases unmatched: 8. CDR1 is SGHRS, CDR2 YFSETQ, per germline. As DNA, the CDR3 is TGCGCCAGCAGCTTGGGATCCCTAGCGGGGGGTGGAGATACGCAGTATTTT. Its protein product is CASSLGSLAGGGDTQYF.

The chain couples TRBV27 to TRBJ2-7; 8 bases map to TRBD1. The germline V gene has CDR1 MNHEY and CDR2 SMNVEV (reference sequence). The V and J ends lost 8 bases and 0 bases, in that order; junction bases with no gene match: 21. The CDR3 spans 19 residues. The chain's CDR3 is CASPPPPSAGGHTSYEQYF. The DNA of the CDR3 is TGTGCCAGCCCTCCTCCGCCAAGCGCAGGGGGCCATACCTCCTACGAGCAGTACTTC.

This clone showed up just once. This chain joins TRBV6-6 and TRBJ1-6; the D gene is possibly TRBD1 (5 bases). The germline gives CDR1 MNHNY, CDR2 SVGAGI (reference sequence). The CDR3 runs 15 residues. V dropped 4 bases and J dropped 14 bases, with 21 bases sitting between them. The DNA of the CDR3 is TGTGCCAGCAGTTGGGACGCGACGGGAGGAATGGCCCTCCACTTT. Translation: CASSWDATGGMALHF.

This rearrangement joins TRBV6-4 to TRBJ2-1; D remains unclear. V was clipped by 0 bases and J by 2 bases, with 14 bases between them. Germline-derived CDR1 and CDR2 are MRHNA and SNTAGT. The CDR3 has 17 amino acids. The CDR3 loop is CASSDSPIVSAYNEQFF. As DNA, the CDR3 is TGTGCCAGCAGTGACTCCCCCATAGTTAGTGCCTACAATGAGCAGTTCTTC.

This clone was picked up a small number of times. V usage is TRBV7-6 and J usage is TRBJ2-3, with TRBD1 matching over 9 bases. Germline CDR1 reads SGHVS; CDR2 reads FNYEAQ. With V trimmed by 1 base and J by 5 bases, 1 base remained unmatched. This CDR3 is built from 14 residues. As DNA, the CDR3 is TGTGCCAGCAGCTTAGGGACAGGGGTAGATACGCAGTATTTT. Protein sequence: CASSLGTGVDTQYF. Looking up the rest from reference TRBV7-6 and TRBJ2-3 gives the full variable domain: GAGVSQSPRYKVTKRGQDVALRCDPISGHVSLYWYRQALGQGPEFLTYFNYEAQQDKSGLPNDRFSAERPEGSISTLTIQRTEQRDSAMYRCASSLGTGVDTQYFGPGTRLTVL.

In its sample, this clone was seen a few times. The V gene is TRBV7-8, the J gene TRBJ1-2; the D gene is possibly TRBD1 (6 bases). The V gene lost 5 bases and the J gene lost 4 bases, with 26 bases spanning the gap. This CDR3 spans 18 amino acids. Germline CDR1 and CDR2: SGHVS and FQNEAQ. CDR3 nucleotide sequence: TGTGCCAGCAGCGCGGCGGATTGGGGGCTGGGAAATTTCTATGGCTACACCTTC. It encodes CASSAADWGLGNFYGYTF.

This clone showed up just once. The chain joins TRBV29-1 to TRBJ2-7; the D gene is possibly TRBD1 (5 bases). The CDR3 consists of 13 residues. V lost 6 bases to trimming and J lost 0 bases, with 12 bases between them. Germline-derived CDR1 and CDR2 are SQVTM and ANQGSEA. The chain's CDR3 is CSVVQGDSYEQYF. The CDR3 DNA sequence: TGCAGCGTAGTTCAGGGTGACTCCTACGAGCAGTACTTC.

V gene TRBV29-1 combines with J gene TRBJ1-1; D not resolved. Deletions cut 7 bases from V and 8 bases from J, with 23 bases between. The germline V gene encodes CDR1 SQVTM and CDR2 ANQGSEA. The CDR3 has 14 amino acids. CDR3 sequence: CSAMEGGEFSEAFF. The CDR3 nucleotides read TGCAGCGCTATGGAGGGCGGGGAGTTTTCCGAAGCTTTCTTT.

This chain uses TRBV4-1 with TRBJ1-5, with unresolved D. The CDR3 runs to 18 residues. Germline lookup yields CDR1 MGHRA and CDR2 YSYEKL. The V end was cut by 0 bases, the J end by 3 bases, with 18 bases between. The CDR3 DNA reads TGCGCCAGCAGCCAAGACCCCCCAGTCCCAACGATCAATCAGCCCCAGCATTTT. It encodes CASSQDPPVPTINQPQHF.

The V call is TRBV30, the J call TRBJ2-2, with 10 nucleotides matching TRBD1. This CDR3 has 13 residues. Germline lookup yields CDR1 GTSNPN and CDR2 SVGIG (reference sequence). Unmatched junction bases numbered 2, after V lost 5 bases and J lost 5 bases. CDR3 sequence: CAWGTGVTGELFF. In nucleotides, the CDR3 is TGTGCCTGGGGGACAGGGGTGACCGGGGAGCTGTTTTTT.

This clone was counted only a few times. The chain is built from TRBV9 and TRBJ1-2; 11 bases line up with TRBD1. The CDR3 consists of 17 residues. The germline gives CDR1 SGDLS, CDR2 YYNGEE. Unmatched junction bases numbered 15, after V lost 3 bases and J lost 8 bases. CDR3 nucleotide sequence: TGTGCCAGCAGCGCTACCACTACGGACAGGGGGCGAGGGGGCTACACCTTC. Translated: CASSATTTDRGRGGYTF.

V and J are TRBV2 and TRBJ2-3, with 10 bases that match TRBD2. Trimming removed 7 bases from V and 6 bases from J; junction bases left unmatched: 10. The CDR3 consists of 15 residues. Germline assignment: CDR1 SNHLY and CDR2 FYNNEI. The CDR3 reads CASIRLAGVGDTQYF. CDR3 sequence (DNA): TGTGCCAGCATTAGGCTAGCGGGGGTGGGGGATACGCAGTATTTT.

The V call is TRBV5-1, the J call TRBJ1-5, with TRBD1 matching over 7 bases. The J segment lost 4 bases and the V segment lost 0 bases, leaving 7 bases of the junction unmatched. The germline V gene has CDR1 SGHRS and CDR2 YFSETQ. The length of the CDR3 is 16 residues. The CDR3 here is CASSLERGQANQPQHF. As DNA, the CDR3 is TGCGCCAGCAGCTTGGAACGAGGACAGGCTAATCAGCCCCAGCATTTT.

This clone was picked up one time. The chain uses TRBV2 and TRBJ2-1; TRBD2 matches at 7 bases. The CDR3 has 14 residues. From germline, CDR1 is SNHLY and CDR2 FYNNEI. The V gene end was trimmed by 2 bases and the J gene end by 5 bases; junction bases not matched to a gene: 3. In nucleotides, the CDR3 is TGTGCCAGCAGTGAACTAGCGGACAACAATGAGCAGTTCTTC. Amino acids: CASSELADNNEQFF.

The V call is TRBV6-1, the J call TRBJ1-5; TRBD1 agrees at 11 bases. The CDR3 has 15 residues. CDR1 MNHNS and CDR2 SASEGT come from the germline V gene. Losses at the gene ends were 6 bases for V and 4 bases for J; bases not matched to a gene: 5. The DNA of the CDR3 is TGTGCCAGCAGGGGACAGGGGGTTGTTAATCAGCCCCAGCATTTT. Translated, it gives CASRGQGVVNQPQHF.